A selection of T cell receptor beta chains follows, all from one sample in a study of blood T cell repertoires in COVID-19. Sequencing was performed with immunoSEQ multiplex PCR; in TCRdb, only in-frame clones are kept and a portion is missing. The sample contains about 33,000 clones, 78% of which appear only once. The sequenced sample consisted of peripheral blood. Receptors originate from a man older than 75 with acute or convalescent COVID-19. Each CDR3 is given with its conserved first and last residue.

V gene: TRBV3-1/TRBV3-2; CDR3 protein: CASSQGVTGSYGYTF
V gene: TRBV4-3; CDR3 protein: CASSQMDSRDTQYF
V gene: TRBV19; CDR3 protein: CASSPGQGGSWGYTF
V gene: TRBV9; CDR3 protein: CASSDHLGTGHTYGYTF
V gene: TRBV12-5; CDR3 protein: CASGLSTGNSEAFF
V gene: TRBV5-1; CDR3 protein: CASSFGTGGRTEAFF
V gene: TRBV11-2; CDR3 protein: CASSLGQGMGEQYF
V gene: TRBV11-3; CDR3 protein: CASSSGLAGNTGELFF
V gene: TRBV24-1; CDR3 protein: CATSDPGRVGDTQYF
V gene: TRBV5-1; CDR3 protein: CASSLVGDRGPQETQYF
V gene: TRBV7-8; CDR3 protein: CASSPQGGGHEKLFF
V gene: TRBV18; CDR3 protein: CASSPQSGWRTGELFF
V gene: TRBV3-1/TRBV3-2; CDR3 protein: CASSQDWAGDPDTQYF
V gene: TRBV5-1; CDR3 protein: CASSLAVSGNEQFF
V gene: TRBV29-1; CDR3 protein: CSVKGSDTQYF
V gene: TRBV12-3/TRBV12-4; CDR3 protein: CASSLDRSYEQYF
V gene: TRBV5-4; CDR3 protein: CASSSTGGGLTDTQYF
V gene: TRBV10-3; CDR3 protein: CAISGGTDGTEAFF
V gene: TRBV7-3; CDR3 protein: CASSLNLNEQFF
V gene: TRBV6-5; CDR3 protein: CASSYSPRGTNEKLFF
V gene: TRBV12-3/TRBV12-4; CDR3 protein: CASRTGWGYTF
V gene: TRBV19; CDR3 protein: CASSNSLQVANYGYTF
V gene: TRBV6-2/TRBV6-3; CDR3 protein: CASSYRTDFYGYTF
V gene: TRBV10-3; CDR3 protein: CATKGYGAGPLYNEQFF
V gene: TRBV13; CDR3 protein: CASSAVGQPQHF
V gene: TRBV5-1; CDR3 protein: CASSSEGHYNEQFF
V gene: TRBV21-1; CDR3 protein: CASSKAREGGKLFF
V gene: TRBV5-6; CDR3 protein: CASSPGEVKRPGANVLTF
V gene: TRBV4-2; CDR3 protein: CASSPWDRDGQEQFF
V gene: TRBV25-1; CDR3 protein: CASSELGGRGGSSNEQFF
V gene: TRBV6-5; CDR3 protein: CASSYFLDRDTEAFF
V gene: TRBV20-1; CDR3 protein: CSASGPYEQYF
V gene: TRBV4-3; CDR3 protein: CASSQTPTPAGTTNTEAFF
V gene: TRBV25-1; CDR3 protein: CASSDPHRGGSDTQYF
V gene: TRBV5-1; CDR3 protein: CASRQLAGGSNEQFF
V gene: TRBV2; CDR3 protein: CASSPGTGPYEQYF
V gene: TRBV5-4; CDR3 protein: CASSQRGGETQYF
V gene: TRBV28; CDR3 protein: CASSLFPDRGYGYTF
V gene: TRBV19; CDR3 protein: CASSRLAGNTDTQYF
V gene: TRBV27; CDR3 protein: CASSLRRGEKLFF
V gene: TRBV6-5; CDR3 protein: CASSYSRRAYEQYF
V gene: TRBV6-4; CDR3 protein: CARQSKGKPGQGLYEQYF
V gene: TRBV6-1; CDR3 protein: CASSVLQGASTGELFF
V gene: TRBV11-2; CDR3 protein: CASSFDRSGNTIYF
V gene: TRBV11-2; CDR3 protein: CASSSGLAGGTASTDTQYF
V gene: TRBV5-1; CDR3 protein: CASSFSGRGNTGELFF
V gene: TRBV5-4; CDR3 protein: CASSQALGELFF
V gene: TRBV5-5; CDR3 protein: CASSLGREDGYTF
V gene: TRBV11-2; CDR3 protein: CASSVDRGSTEAFF
V gene: TRBV5-6; CDR3 protein: CASSLGQSYVGYTF
V gene: TRBV29-1; CDR3 protein: CSVLDGTNYGYTF
V gene: TRBV15; CDR3 protein: CATGAAYSGNTIYF
V gene: TRBV28; CDR3 protein: CASSLAGANLGYEQYF
V gene: TRBV5-1; CDR3 protein: CASSLGYRGEKLFF
V gene: TRBV19; CDR3 protein: CASSSEVPVIYGYTF